The 15 T cell receptor beta chains listed next were all sequenced from one sample in a study of blood T cells in healthy people across ages. Primers used in a second PCR of roughly 6 to 11 cycles were a sample-barcoded 5' primer and a J-beta primer mix. One entry per CDR3 protein results from TCRdb running MiXCR on the 5' RACE reads. The repertoire includes under 2,000,000 distinct CDR3 sequences, 49% of them detected once, and about 2.1% sits in the top ten. Specimen: blood. Receptors originate from a woman aged 40 to 49 in good health.

The genes are TRBV7-9 and TRBJ1-2; D is perhaps TRBD1 (5 bases). Germline V CDR1 and CDR2: SEHNR, FQNEAQ (reference sequence). Between the trimmed V and J ends, which lost 4 bases and 1 base, there was a span of 19 bases. The CDR3 is made up of 17 amino acids. The CDR3 sequence is CASSCLVRDGDNYGYTF. In nucleotides, the CDR3 is TGTGCCAGCAGCTGTTTGGTCCGGGACGGGGATAACTATGGCTACACCTTC.

This rearrangement joins TRBV5-1 to TRBJ2-1; 15 bases fit TRBD2. CDR3 length: 17 amino acids. Germline values: CDR1 SGHRS, CDR2 YFSETQ. The V gene end was trimmed by 2 bases and the J gene end by 9 bases; junction bases not matched to a gene: 9. CDR3 protein: CASSFASGTSGGSEQFF. Here the CDR3 DNA reads TGCGCCAGCAGCTTCGCCTCCGGGACTAGCGGGGGGTCTGAGCAGTTCTTC.

This clonotype was picked up a small number of times. The V gene is TRBV4-1, the J gene TRBJ2-5; 7 nucleotides line up with TRBD1. CDR3 length equals 16 residues. V was pared by 1 base and J by 1 base, with 6 bases of the junction left unmatched. Germline assignment: CDR1 MGHRA and CDR2 YSYEKL. The CDR3 coding sequence is TGCGCCAGCAGCCAAGCTGGCGAGGGGGCCCAAGAGACCCAGTACTTC. It codes for CASSQAGEGAQETQYF.

DNA for the CDR3: TGTGCCAGCAGCGTTGGGGACAGGGATTCACCCCTCCACTTT. This encodes CASSVGDRDSPLHF. The gene calls are TRBV9 and TRBJ1-6; 9 positions agree with TRBD1. Per germline, CDR1 SGDLS and CDR2 YYNGEE. V dropped 2 bases and J dropped 8; count of bases not matched to a gene: 2. The CDR3 loop spans 14 amino acids.

V and J are TRBV6-6 and TRBJ2-5; D perhaps matches TRBD1 (5 bases). The DNA matches TRBJ2-7 better at its end, which makes the J call doubtful. The length of the CDR3 is 15 residues. CDR1 is MNHNY, CDR2 SVGAGI, per germline (reference sequence). The CDR3 spells CASKSDPGSGGEQYF. CDR3 DNA: TGTGCCAGCAAGTCCGACCCAGGGTCCGGCGGCGAGCAGTACTTC.

V and J are TRBV4-1 and TRBJ1-2, with 10 bases lining up with TRBD1. The CDR3 extends over 15 amino acids. The ends lost 3 bases at V and 6 bases at J; junction bases unmatched: 7. Germline V lookup: CDR1 MGHRA, CDR2 YSYEKL. The CDR3 reads CASSQEGTGANGYTF. As DNA, the CDR3 is TGCGCCAGCAGCCAGGAGGGGACAGGGGCGAATGGCTACACCTTC.

V usage is TRBV12-3 or TRBV12-4 and J usage is TRBJ1-2; D is ambiguous. The germline V and J ends were trimmed by 7 bases and 6 bases, with 12 bases remaining between them. This CDR3 contains 12 residues. The CDR3 region is CASTPRIDGYTF. CDR3 DNA sequence: TGTGCCAGCACCCCACGAATTGATGGCTACACCTTC.

V and J are TRBV24-1 and TRBJ2-1; perhaps TRBD1 as D (5 bases). Trimming shortened V by 2 bases and J by 5 bases, and 12 bases separated the two germline ends. There are 15 residues in the CDR3. Germline V gene data show CDR1 as KGHDR and CDR2 as SFDVKD. The CDR3 region is CATSDSRQTDNEQFF. The CDR3 nucleotides are TGTGCCACCAGTGATTCGCGACAGACAGACAATGAGCAGTTCTTC.

The rearrangement uses TRBV5-1 and TRBJ2-1, with a tentative D call TRBD2 (6 bases). With 4 bases removed from V and 6 bases from J, the gap between germline ends came to 14 bases. The germline CDR1 and CDR2 sequences are SGHRS and YFSETQ. The CDR3 is made up of 14 amino acids. CDR3 nucleotides: TGCGCCAGCAGCCCGGGGGTGGGATTCAATGAGCAGTTCTTC. This encodes CASSPGVGFNEQFF.

In its sample, this clonotype was seen a few times. V and J are TRBV25-1 and TRBJ2-5, with D perhaps matching TRBD1 or TRBD2 (6 bases each). The CDR3 is 16 amino acids. Deletions cut 3 bases from V and 3 bases from J, with 17 bases between. Looked up from germline, CDR1 is MGHDK and CDR2 is SYGVNS. The CDR3 reads CASSDRGESREETQYF. The DNA of the CDR3 is TGTGCCAGCAGTGATAGGGGGGAGTCTCGGGAAGAGACCCAGTACTTC.

This clonotype was seen once. This sequence joins TRBV20-1 and TRBJ2-1, with D maybe TRBD1 (5 bases). The V and J ends lost 1 base and 5 bases respectively, with 18 bases between them. The CDR3 spans 16 residues. Germline loops: CDR1 DFQATT, CDR2 SNEGSKA (reference sequence). The CDR3 loop reads CSARVVTATNNNEQFF. The CDR3 DNA sequence: TGCAGTGCTAGAGTTGTGACAGCAACCAATAACAATGAGCAGTTCTTC.

The rearrangement uses TRBV4-3 and TRBJ2-3; TRBD2 matches 7 bases. The CDR3 spans 16 residues. Germline CDR1 reads LGHNA; CDR2 reads YSLEER. V gave up 3 bases and J gave up 5 bases; unmatched junction bases: 11. The CDR3 loop is CASSHRLGGEGDTQYF. The DNA for the CDR3 is TGCGCCAGCAGCCACCGTTTGGGCGGGGAGGGAGATACGCAGTATTTT.

As regards this clonotype: The junction and the germline gene differ at one end; a read error may be behind it. The chain employs TRBV7-9 and TRBJ2-3, with D maybe TRBD2 (5 bases). This CDR3 is 16 amino acids long. CDR1 and CDR2 from the germline V gene are SEHNR and FQNEAQ (reference sequence). The CDR3 loop is CVSSLALNRVEFTQYF. For the CDR3, the DNA is TGTGTCAGCAGCTTAGCGCTTAACCGGGTGGAGTTTACGCAGTATTTT.

The V gene is TRBV6-4, the J gene TRBJ2-1; D possibly matches TRBD1 or TRBD2 (5 bases each). Trimming left V 8 bases short and J 5 bases short, with 13 bases between. The germline V gene has CDR1 MRHNA and CDR2 SNTAGT. This CDR3 region has 13 residues. The CDR3 sequence: CASSTGDHNEQFF. The CDR3 DNA reads TGTGCCAGCTCTACCGGGGACCACAATGAGCAGTTCTTC.

Note on this clonotype: A read error may explain this, as a much larger clone is one base away. The genes are TRBV28 and TRBJ2-7; no definite D call. CDR1 is MDHEN, CDR2 SYDVKM, per germline. Trimming took off 7 bases at V and 0 bases at J, with 10 bases between the two ends. There are 13 residues in the CDR3. The CDR3 DNA reads as TGTGCCAGCAACGAGGTCACCTCCTACGAGCAGTACTTC. Encoded protein: CASNEVTSYEQYF.